These T cell receptor beta chains were read from a single sample in a study of blood T cell dynamics during melanoma immunotherapy. Data came from immunoSEQ multiplex PCR; TCRdb stores just in-frame clones and leaves some out. Altogether more than 6,500 clones are present, approximately 80% being singletons, with the ten largest covering 36%. Sequences were derived from blood, sampled from a patient treated with checkpoint blockade. Receptor source: a human donor with melanoma. Some clones in this sample may be carry-over from other donors' samples. CDR3s include the opening cysteine and the closing phenylalanine or tryptophan. Fields, in order: J gene, CDR3 length, D gene, clone size, V gene, CDR3 protein, CDR3 DNA. D genes are given only for firm matches. Only part of the rows carry a size: once, few, many, or a class if the clone is expanded.

TRBJ1-3,14,TRBD1,once,TRBV7-2,CASSLHRGVNAIYF,TGTGCCAGCAGCCTACACAGGGGTGTTAACGCCATATATTTT
TRBJ1-2,16,-,-,TRBV5-1,CASSRAPPQDNYGYTF,TGCGCCAGCAGCCGCGCTCCACCGCAGGATAACTATGGCTACACCTTC
TRBJ1-2,15,TRBD1,-,TRBV4-1,CASSQVRGRRDGYTF,TGCGCCAGCAGCCAAGTCAGGGGGCGCCGGGATGGCTACACCTTC
TRBJ2-6,17,TRBD1,-,TRBV19,CASSIPRDRAGANVLTF,TGTGCCAGTAGTATTCCTAGGGACAGGGCTGGGGCCAACGTCCTGACTTTC
TRBJ1-1,15,-,once,TRBV7-9,CASSWERQLNTEAFF,TGTGCCAGCAGCTGGGAAAGACAGTTGAACACTGAAGCTTTCTTT
TRBJ2-5,15,-,-,TRBV18,CASSPPVRYQETQYF,TGTGCCAGCTCACCACCGGTCCGGTACCAAGAGACCCAGTACTTC
TRBJ2-2,13,-,-,TRBV9,CASSVGNTGELFF,TGTGCCAGCAGCGTAGGGAACACCGGGGAGCTGTTTTTT
TRBJ2-3,15,-,-,TRBV7-3,CASSLMGGITDTQYF,TGTGCCAGCAGCTTAATGGGCGGAATAACAGATACGCAGTATTTT
TRBJ2-7,14,-,-,TRBV28,CASSLAGHIYEQYF,TGTGCCAGCAGTTTAGCGGGACATATCTACGAGCAGTACTTC
TRBJ1-1,12,-,once,TRBV2,CASKRGGTEAFF,TGTGCCAGCAAACGGGGGGGCACTGAAGCTTTCTTT